Below, one TCR beta chain is given with its context. Its antigen remains unidentified. A single base separates this from a much larger clone, so it may be a read error. Germline lookup yields CDR1 SGHVS and CDR2 FQNEAQ. The V end lost 5 bases, the J end lost 5 bases, and 4 bases lay between the germline ends. There are 11 residues in the CDR3. This record comes from a study of beta chain features in type 1 diabetes. The study's findings and limits: Among patients, naive, central memory and Treg TCRB repertoires appeared more similar than among healthy donors. There was a moderate but significant shortening of TCRB CDR3s in all four CD4+ subsets of Type 1 diabetes patients.

Expressed TCRB transcripts got sequenced, as all isolated RNA was reverse transcribed. The table came from immunoSEQ multiplex PCR; TCRdb's copy has only in-frame clones and leaves some out. The repertoire holds some 240,000 clones, with approximately 10% as singletons. One heparinised blood draw averaging roughly 120 mL was given by each donor. Sorting based on CD45RO/CCR7/CD25/CD127/CD95/CD27 separated CD4+ naive, central memory, regulatory and stem cell-like memory cells. The material sequenced was central memory CD4+ T cells from blood. The chain couples TRBV7-8 to TRBJ2-1; no clear D gene. This TCR was recovered from a man aged 18 to 30 in good health. The CDR3 protein is CASSQNNEQFF. CDR3 bases: TGTGCCAGCAGCCAGAACAATGAGCAGTTCTTC.